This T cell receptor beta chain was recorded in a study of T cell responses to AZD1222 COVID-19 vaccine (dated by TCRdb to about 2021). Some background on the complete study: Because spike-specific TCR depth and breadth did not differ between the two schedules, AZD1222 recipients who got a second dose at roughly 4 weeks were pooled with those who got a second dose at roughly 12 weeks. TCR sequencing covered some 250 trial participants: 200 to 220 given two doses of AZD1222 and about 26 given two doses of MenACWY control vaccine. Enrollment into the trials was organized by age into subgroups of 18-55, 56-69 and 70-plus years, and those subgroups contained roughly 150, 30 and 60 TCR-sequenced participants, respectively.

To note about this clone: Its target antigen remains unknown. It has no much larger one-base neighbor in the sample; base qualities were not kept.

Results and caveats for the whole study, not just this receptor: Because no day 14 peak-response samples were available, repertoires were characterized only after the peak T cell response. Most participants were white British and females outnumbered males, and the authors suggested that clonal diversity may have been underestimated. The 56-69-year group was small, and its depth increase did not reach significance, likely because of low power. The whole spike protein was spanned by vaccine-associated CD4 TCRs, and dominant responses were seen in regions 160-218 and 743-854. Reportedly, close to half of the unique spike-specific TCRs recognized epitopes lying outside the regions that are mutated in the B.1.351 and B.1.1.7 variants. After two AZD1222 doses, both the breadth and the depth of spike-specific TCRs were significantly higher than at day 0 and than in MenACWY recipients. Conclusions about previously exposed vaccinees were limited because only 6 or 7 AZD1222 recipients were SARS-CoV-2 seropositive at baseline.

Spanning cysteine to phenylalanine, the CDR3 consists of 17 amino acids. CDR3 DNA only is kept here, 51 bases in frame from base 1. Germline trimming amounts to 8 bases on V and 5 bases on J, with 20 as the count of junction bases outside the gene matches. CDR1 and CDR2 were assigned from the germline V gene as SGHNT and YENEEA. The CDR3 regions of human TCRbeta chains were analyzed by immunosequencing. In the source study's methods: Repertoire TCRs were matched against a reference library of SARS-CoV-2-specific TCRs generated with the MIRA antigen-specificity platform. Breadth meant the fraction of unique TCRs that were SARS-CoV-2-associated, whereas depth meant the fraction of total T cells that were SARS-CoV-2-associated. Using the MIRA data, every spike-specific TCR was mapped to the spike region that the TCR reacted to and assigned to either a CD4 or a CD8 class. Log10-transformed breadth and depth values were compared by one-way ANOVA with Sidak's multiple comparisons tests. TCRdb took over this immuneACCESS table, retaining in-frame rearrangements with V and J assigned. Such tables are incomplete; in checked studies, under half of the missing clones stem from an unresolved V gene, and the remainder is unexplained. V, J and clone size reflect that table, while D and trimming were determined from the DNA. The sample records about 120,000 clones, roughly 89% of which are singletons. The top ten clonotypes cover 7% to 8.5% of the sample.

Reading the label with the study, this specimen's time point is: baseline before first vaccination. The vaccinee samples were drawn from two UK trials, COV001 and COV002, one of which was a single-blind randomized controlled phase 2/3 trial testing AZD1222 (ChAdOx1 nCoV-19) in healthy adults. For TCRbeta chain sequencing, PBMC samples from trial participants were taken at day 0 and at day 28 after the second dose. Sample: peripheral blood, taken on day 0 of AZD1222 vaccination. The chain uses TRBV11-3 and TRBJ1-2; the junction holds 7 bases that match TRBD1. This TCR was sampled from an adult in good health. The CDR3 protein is CASPLVSGGIFPYGYTF. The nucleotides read TGTGCCAGCCCGCTAGTCTCAGGGGGTATTTTTCCTTATGGCTACACCTTC.